Shown below are 3 T cell receptor beta chains from a single sample sequenced in a study of T cells after yellow fever vaccination. Via MiXCR, TCRdb re-called the 5' RACE reads, giving one row per CDR3 protein. Counted here are nearly 550,000 distinct CDR3 sequences, 19% occurring once; the ten biggest clones make up roughly 13%. The starting material was PBMCs, obtained 15 days after the yellow fever booster vaccination. These receptors were collected from a man in his thirties or forties who received the YFV17D yellow fever vaccine.

The rearrangement links TRBV5-5 to TRBJ1-2, with 7 bases lining up with TRBD1. With 0 bases clipped from V and 8 bases from J, the junction kept 19 bases outside the gene matches. This CDR3 comprises 18 residues. CDR1 and CDR2 (germline): SGHKS, YYEKEE (reference sequence). The CDR3 region has the DNA TGTGCCAGCAGCTTGGCAGGATGGGGAGAGGGGGCGCTTGAAGGCTACACCTTC. Protein: CASSLAGWGEGALEGYTF.

The rearrangement links TRBV29-1 to TRBJ2-5; 8 nucleotides line up with TRBD1. The V gene end was trimmed by 4 bases and the J gene end by 2 bases; junction bases not matched to a gene: 3. Per germline, CDR1 SQVTM and CDR2 ANQGSEA. The CDR3 runs to 13 residues. CDR3 loop: CSVAHRGQETQYF. CDR3 coding DNA: TGCAGCGTTGCTCACAGGGGGCAAGAGACCCAGTACTTC. Full variable domain (rest looked up from reference TRBV29-1 and TRBJ2-5): SAVISQKPSRDICQRGTSLTIQCQVDSQVTMMFWYRQQPGQSLTLIATANQGSEATYESGFVIDKFPISRPNLTFSTLTVSNMSPEDSSIYLCSVAHRGQETQYFGPGTRLLVL.

The gene calls are TRBV5-6 and TRBJ1-1; no firm D call. CDR1 and CDR2 (germline): SGHDT, YYEEEE. The ends were cut back, 6 bases at V and 3 bases at J, with 12 bases in the middle. CDR3 length: 13 amino acids. CDR3 in amino acids: CASTRRADTEAFF. Here the CDR3 DNA reads TGTGCCAGCACCCGACGGGCTGACACTGAAGCTTTCTTT.